The 14 T cell receptor beta chains reported below all come from one sample, sequenced in a study of shared clonotypes between healthy human individuals. The repertoire was sequenced with immunoSEQ multiplex PCR; TCRdb's copy has only in-frame clones and lacks some. This sample has over 950,000 clones; 77% occur once, and the top ten carry 0.7% to 0.95%. What was sequenced was memory CD4+ T cells from PBMCs. Subset described: CD45RA-negative fraction. These receptors originate from a man between 18 and 35 years old in good health. Some clones in this sample may be carry-over from other donors' samples.

This clone was seen a few times. The chain couples TRBV28 to TRBJ2-3; 8 nucleotides align to TRBD1. The V segment lost 8 bases and the J segment 6 bases; nucleotides outside the gene matches: 19. The CDR3 spans 17 residues. Per the germline V gene, CDR1 is MDHEN and CDR2 is SYDVKM. The CDR3 protein is CASLRPTGGESGDTQYF. The DNA for the CDR3 is TGTGCCAGCCTACGCCCAACAGGGGGTGAATCAGGGGATACGCAGTATTTT.

The chain is built from TRBV30 and TRBJ2-7, with a tentative D call TRBD1 (5 bases). V lost 3 bases and J 4 bases, leaving 19 bases between the germline ends. Germline values: CDR1 GTSNPN, CDR2 SVGIG (reference sequence). CDR3 length: 15 amino acids. The CDR3 protein is CAWSQGPMGPYEQYF. The CDR3 DNA reads TGTGCCTGGAGCCAGGGCCCGATGGGGCCGTACGAGCAGTACTTC.

The V and J genes are TRBV11-2 and TRBJ2-1, with TRBD2 identical over 10 bases. The germline gives CDR1 SGHAT, CDR2 FQNNGV. V dropped 1 base and J dropped 5; count of bases not matched to a gene: 2. The CDR3 extends over 15 amino acids. CDR3 sequence: CASSLGTSGHNEQFF. CDR3 nucleotides: TGTGCCAGCAGCTTAGGGACTAGCGGTCACAATGAGCAGTTCTTC.

This clone was seen more than once but under ten times. The V call is TRBV9, the J call TRBJ2-1, with D possibly matching TRBD1 (5 bases). V was shortened by 5 bases and J by 2 bases, with 17 bases between the two germline ends. The CDR3 is 16 residues long. In germline, CDR1 is SGDLS, CDR2 YYNGEE. This CDR3 is CASSPLRGIPYNEQFF. CDR3 DNA sequence: TGTGCCAGCAGTCCACTTAGGGGTATTCCCTACAATGAGCAGTTCTTC. The entire variable domain, with the rest obtained from reference TRBV9 and TRBJ2-1, is as follows: DSGVTQTPKHLITATGQRVTLRCSPRSGDLSVYWYQQSLDQGLQFLIQYYNGEERAKGNILERFSAQQFPDLHSELNLSSLELGDSALYFCASSPLRGIPYNEQFFGPGTRLTVL.

With respect to this clone: Other DNA sequences in this sample translate to the same CDR3. This chain uses TRBV5-1 with TRBJ2-5; D remains unclear. This CDR3 is built from 14 residues. Looked up from germline, CDR1 is SGHRS and CDR2 is YFSETQ. V lost 4 bases to trimming and J lost 2 bases, with 12 bases between them. The CDR3 spells CASSPDPAQETQYF. The CDR3 coding sequence is TGCGCCAGCAGCCCCGATCCAGCACAAGAGACCCAGTACTTC.

The rearrangement links TRBV27 to TRBJ1-2; 8 nucleotides align to TRBD1. The ends lost 4 bases at V and 4 bases at J; junction bases unmatched: 5. The germline V gene encodes CDR1 MNHEY and CDR2 SMNVEV (reference sequence). The CDR3 is made up of 14 amino acids. For the CDR3, the DNA is TGTGCCAGCAGTTCAGGACAGGGAAGCTATGGCTACACCTTC. As protein: CASSSGQGSYGYTF.

Worth noting for this clone: The same CDR3 also results from other DNA sequences found in this sample. V usage is TRBV29-1 and J usage is TRBJ2-4, with TRBD2 matching 8 bases. V was clipped by 3 bases and J by 1 base; unmatched bases: 2. The CDR3 has 14 residues. Germline CDR1 reads SQVTM; CDR2 reads ANQGSEA. CDR3 residues: CSVETGGAKNIQYF. The CDR3 DNA reads TGCAGCGTTGAGACGGGAGGGGCCAAAAACATTCAGTACTTC.

This chain links TRBV28 with TRBJ2-5, with D tentatively TRBD1 or TRBD2 (5 bases each). CDR3 length: 13 amino acids. Deletions cut 8 bases from V and 5 bases from J, with 15 bases between. CDR1 is MDHEN and CDR2 is SYDVKM in the germline V gene. The CDR3 reads CASGSGARETQYF. The CDR3 coding sequence is TGTGCCAGCGGGAGTGGGGCCCGGGAGACCCAGTACTTC.

The J gene is TRBJ1-5, the V gene TRBV19, with D possibly TRBD1 on 5 matching bases. CDR1 and CDR2 (germline): LNHDA, SQIVND (reference sequence). The ends were cut back, 8 bases at V and 5 bases at J, with 19 bases in the middle. CDR3 length: 15 residues. The CDR3 here is CASRLDSPSYQPQHF. The CDR3 nucleotides read TGTGCCAGTCGGTTAGACAGCCCATCGTATCAGCCCCAGCATTTT.

V usage is TRBV19 and J usage is TRBJ2-3; D unresolved. The CDR3 is made up of 16 amino acids. V lost 5 bases, J lost 2 bases, and 17 bases lay in between. Per germline, CDR1 LNHDA and CDR2 SQIVND (reference sequence). CDR3 sequence reads: CASSGFSALPTDTQYF. The CDR3 DNA sequence: TGTGCCAGTAGTGGGTTCAGCGCGCTCCCCACAGATACGCAGTATTTT.

The genes are TRBV5-1 and TRBJ2-3; possible D gene TRBD1, 5 bases. Trimming stripped 2 bases from V and 4 bases from J, with 8 bases between. CDR3 length equals 13 residues. Germline CDR1 is SGHRS and CDR2 is YFSETQ. The CDR3 protein is CASSFRQSDTQYF. CDR3 in DNA: TGCGCCAGCAGCTTCAGACAGTCAGATACGCAGTATTTT.

This clone was picked up a small number of times. The chain is built from TRBV2 and TRBJ1-1; D possibly corresponds to TRBD1 (5 bases). This CDR3 is 14 amino acids long. Germline V CDR1 and CDR2: SNHLY, FYNNEI. Trimming pared 5 bases from V and 1 base from J, leaving 11 bases between. The CDR3 DNA follows: TGTGCCAGCAGTAGACAGAGCGCGAACACTGAAGCTTTCTTT. The encoded protein is CASSRQSANTEAFF. Full variable domain (rest looked up from reference TRBV2 and TRBJ1-1): EPEVTQTPSHQVTQMGQEVILRCVPISNHLYFYWYRQILGQKVEFLVSFYNNEISEKSEIFDDQFSVERPDGSNFTLKIRSTKLEDSAMYFCASSRQSANTEAFFGQGTRLTVV.

This chain joins TRBV19 and TRBJ1-4, with D uncertain. Germline CDR1 is LNHDA and CDR2 is SQIVND (reference sequence). The CDR3 runs to 13 residues. The V and J ends lost 3 bases and 7 bases respectively, with 9 bases between them. The DNA of the CDR3 is TGTGCCAGTAGTATCTACCCGGGTGAAAAACTGTTTTTT. Translated: CASSIYPGEKLFF.

With regard to this clone: At one boundary the junction diverges from the germline segment, which might be a read error. The chain links TRBV25-1 to TRBJ1-1; D perhaps matches TRBD1 (6 bases). Germline V gives CDR1 MGHDK, CDR2 SYGVNS. The CDR3 spans 13 residues. The CDR3 sequence: CASSLMGTTEVFF. The CDR3 DNA follows: TGTGCCAGCTCTCTTATGGGGACAACTGAAGTTTTCTTT.